A selection of T cell receptor beta chains follows, all from one sample in a study of early T cells in non-severe SARS-CoV-2 infection. MiXCR, applied by TCRdb to the 5' RACE reads, yields one record per CDR3 protein. This table holds 90,000 or so distinct CDR3 sequences, just under 15% found once. The specimen was whole blood. Receptors originate from an adult who was a healthcare worker with PCR-confirmed SARS-CoV-2 infection or an uninfected control (not recorded which). The CDR3 runs from the conserved cysteine through the conserved F or W. D genes are given only for firm matches. Not all rows give a size; the values are once, few, many and, for expanded clones, a class.

clone size	D gene	V gene	J gene	CDR3 DNA	CDR3 protein
many	.	TRBV2	TRBJ2-3	TGTGCCAGCAGTGATTTCAGGAGCACAGATACGCAGTATTTT	CASSDFRSTDTQYF
once	.	TRBV30	TRBJ1-1	TGTGCCTGGAGTGTCAGGGATCCTGAAGCTTTCTTT	CAWSVRDPEAFF
many	.	TRBV3-1	TRBJ1-4	TGTGCCAGCCGAGTGCAGGGTGGTGAAAAACTGTTTTTT	CASRVQGGEKLFF
many	TRBD1	TRBV12-3/TRBV12-4	TRBJ1-2	TGTGCCAGCAGTCTCTGGGACAGAGCTAACTATGGCTACACCTTC	CASSLWDRANYGYTF
.	.	TRBV6-5	TRBJ1-3	TGTGCCAGCAGTCGGACTTTCTCTGGAAACACCATATATTTT	CASSRTFSGNTIYF
many	.	TRBV7-9	TRBJ1-2	TGTGCCAGCAGCTCTCCACAGGGAGGCTACACCTTC	CASSSPQGGYTF
many	.	TRBV9	TRBJ2-1	TGTGCCAGCAGCGCTGGGATCCATGAGCAGTTCTTC	CASSAGIHEQFF
many	.	TRBV28	TRBJ2-2	TGTGCCAGCAGCTGGCCTAGGCCCGGGAACACCGGGGAGCTGTTTTTT	CASSWPRPGNTGELFF
few	TRBD1	TRBV6-2/TRBV6-3	TRBJ2-7	TGTGCCAGCAGAGTGGGGACAGCCTCCTACGAGCAGTACTTC	CASRVGTASYEQYF
.	.	TRBV6-6	TRBJ2-3	TGTGCCAGCAGTTACGGCGGCACAGATACGCAGTATTTT	CASSYGGTDTQYF
many	.	TRBV5-1	TRBJ1-3	TGCGCCAGCAGCGCCCTCCCCGTTGGAAACACCATATATTTT	CASSALPVGNTIYF
.	.	TRBV10-1	TRBJ2-5	TGCGCCAGCTCGGACGCAGGGGTCCGCGGGACCCAGTACTTC	CASSDAGVRGTQYF
many	.	TRBV5-6	TRBJ2-7	TGTGCCAGCAGCTTCGGGGGACAAGACTTCTACGAGCAGTACTTC	CASSFGGQDFYEQYF
few	.	TRBV7-2	TRBJ2-2	TGTGCCAGCAGCCCGTTACAGACGACGAACACCGGGGAGCTGTTTTTT	CASSPLQTTNTGELFF
.	.	TRBV7-3	TRBJ2-1	TGTGCCAGCAGCCCCCAAGTAGGCCCCTACAATGAGCAGTTCTTC	CASSPQVGPYNEQFF
.	TRBD1	TRBV29-1	TRBJ1-1	TGCAGCGCCGGACAGGGGATTACTGAAGCTTTCTTT	CSAGQGITEAFF
.	.	TRBV12-3/TRBV12-4	TRBJ2-7	TGTGCCAGCACCTTAGGACGGGGGATCTACGAGCAGTACTTC	CASTLGRGIYEQYF
many	TRBD2	TRBV7-9	TRBJ2-1	TGTGCCAGCAGCTCCCGACCTATTGATTTAGCGGGAGTGTACAATGAGCAGTTCTTC	CASSSRPIDLAGVYNEQFF
few	.	TRBV9	TRBJ2-3	TGTGCCAGCAGCGCAACCGGGACCCTGATCACAGATACGCAGTATTTT	CASSATGTLITDTQYF
few	.	TRBV12-3/TRBV12-4	TRBJ2-5	TGTGCCAGCAGTTCCGCCCGGGTTCGCGTTTGGGGAGAGACCCAGTACTTC	CASSSARVRVWGETQYF
few	TRBD1	TRBV11-2	TRBJ2-2	TGTGCCAGCAGCGGACAGGGAACCGGGGAGCTGTTTTTT	CASSGQGTGELFF
.	.	TRBV20-1	TRBJ2-1	TGCAGTGCTAGAGATTCTACCGCTCCTGAGCAGTTCTTC	CSARDSTAPEQFF
.	.	TRBV3-1	TRBJ2-1	TGTGCCAGCAGCCAGGAAACGGGGGTACACAATGAGCAGTTCTTC	CASSQETGVHNEQFF
.	.	TRBV10-2	TRBJ2-7	TGCGCCAGCAGTGAGTCCTTTCGGGATGGGTCCTACGAGCAGTACTTC	CASSESFRDGSYEQYF
once	.	TRBV5-1	TRBJ1-1	TGCGCCAGCAGCCTATTGGGGAGCGGGGATGAAGCTTTCTTT	CASSLLGSGDEAFF
few	TRBD1	TRBV20-1	TRBJ2-3	TGCAGTGCACCGGGACAGGGGGCTTCAGATACGCAGTATTTT	CSAPGQGASDTQYF
many	TRBD2	TRBV5-1	TRBJ2-1	TGCGCCAGCAGTCGTGGACTAGCGGCTGAGCAGTTCTTC	CASSRGLAAEQFF
.	TRBD1	TRBV28	TRBJ1-4	TGTGCCAGCAGAACAGGGGACGAAAAACTGTTTTTT	CASRTGDEKLFF
.	TRBD1	TRBV6-5	TRBJ2-7	TGTGCCAGCAGTCGGGACAGATCCTCCTACGAGCAGTACTTC	CASSRDRSSYEQYF
few	.	TRBV5-1	TRBJ2-7	TGCGCCAGCAGCTTGTCCACCTCCTACGAGCAGTACTTC	CASSLSTSYEQYF
few	TRBD1	TRBV28	TRBJ1-2	TGTGCCAGCAGTAGGGACAGGAGTATAGGCTACACCTTC	CASSRDRSIGYTF
.	TRBD1	TRBV7-6	TRBJ2-3	TGTGCCAGCAGCTTACCGCCCGGGACAGGGGCAGCAGATACGCAGTATTTT	CASSLPPGTGAADTQYF
.	.	TRBV7-9	TRBJ1-6	TGTGCCAGCAGCTTAGCGGGCGATTCACCCCTCCACTTT	CASSLAGDSPLHF